Presented here are 22 T cell receptor beta chains from one specimen sequenced in a study of shared clonotypes between healthy human individuals. Measured with immunoSEQ multiplex PCR; TCRdb has only the in-frame clones, and not every one. Altogether around 1,100,000 clones are present, 60% to 85% being singletons, with the ten largest covering approximately 0.95%. The sample consisted of memory CD4+ T cells from PBMCs. The sample's subset: CD45RA-negative fraction. The source of these receptors is a young man in good health. Some clones in this sample may be carry-over from other donors' samples.

Concerning this clone itself: It differs at one base from a far larger clone, so likely a read error. The chain recombines TRBV4-3 with TRBJ2-7, with TRBD2 as a possible D gene (6 bases). The CDR3 totals 14 residues. Per the germline V gene, CDR1 is LGHNA and CDR2 is YSLEER. CDR3 DNA: TGCGCCAGCAGCCAATTTGCGGGGCCCTACGGGCAGTACTTC. Its translation is CASSQFAGPYGQYF.

CDR3 residues: CASSSGVNTEAFF. The DNA for the CDR3 is TGTGCCAGCAGCTCGGGGGTGAACACTGAAGCTTTCTTT. The chain is built from TRBV5-4 and TRBJ1-1; the D gene is possibly TRBD1 (5 bases). Trimming left V 3 bases short and J 0 bases short, with 6 bases between. The germline CDR1 and CDR2 sequences are SGHNT and YYREEE (reference sequence). This CDR3 is built from 13 residues. The full variable domain, completed using reference TRBV5-4 and TRBJ1-1, is ETGVTQSPTHLIKTRGQQVTLRCSSQSGHNTVSWYQQALGQGPQFIFQYYREEENGRGNFPPRFSGLQFPNYSSELNVNALELDDSALYLCASSSGVNTEAFFGQGTRLTVV.

This clone was found once. The chain carries TRBV12-5 and TRBJ1-2; D possibly corresponds to TRBD1 (6 bases). Germline V gene sequence: CDR1 LGHNT, CDR2 FRNRAP. The CDR3 consists of 13 residues. Between the trimmed V and J ends, which lost 2 bases and 8 bases, there was a span of 12 bases. As DNA, the CDR3 is TGTGCTAGTGGTTTGCCAGGGGAGAAGGGCTACACCTTC. Encoded protein: CASGLPGEKGYTF.

The gene calls are TRBV7-9 and TRBJ2-5, with TRBD1 matching over 7 bases. V dropped 1 base and J dropped 5; count of bases not matched to a gene: 4. The length of the CDR3 is 14 residues. The germline V gene has CDR1 SEHNR and CDR2 FQNEAQ (reference sequence). The CDR3 sequence: CASSLEGQRETQYF. Written as DNA, the CDR3 is TGTGCCAGCAGCTTAGAGGGACAGAGGGAGACCCAGTACTTC.

This chain connects TRBV27 to TRBJ2-7, with no clear D. The CDR3 spans 13 residues. Trimming removed 4 bases from V and 4 bases from J, with 11 bases in between. CDR1 and CDR2 from the germline V gene are MNHEY and SMNVEV (reference sequence). The CDR3, as DNA: TGTGCCAGCAGTTATCGGAGTAGGTACGAGCAGTACTTC. Protein sequence: CASSYRSRYEQYF.

This sequence joins TRBV7-9 and TRBJ2-7, with 12 bases matching TRBD2. Germline V gives CDR1 SEHNR, CDR2 FQNEAQ (reference sequence). The CDR3 consists of 18 residues. Unmatched junction bases numbered 13, after V lost 5 bases and J lost 2 bases. The CDR3, as DNA: TGTGCCAGCAGCCAGCTCCCGGGACTAGCGGGTGGGGCCTACGAGCAGTACTTC. This translates into CASSQLPGLAGGAYEQYF. The full variable domain, in which reference TRBV7-9 and TRBJ2-7 provide the parts outside the CDR3, is DTGVSQNPRHKITKRGQNVTFRCDPISEHNRLYWYRQTLGQGPEFLTYFQNEAQLEKSRLLSDRFSAERPKGSFSTLEIQRTEQGDSAMYLCASSQLPGLAGGAYEQYFGPGTRLTVT.

The chain couples TRBV28 to TRBJ2-5, with TRBD2 matching 10 bases. Per the germline V gene, CDR1 is MDHEN and CDR2 is SYDVKM. Trimming at V came to 6 bases and at J to 5 bases, leaving 9 bases not matched to a gene. The length of the CDR3 is 15 residues. CDR3: CASSPGTSVWETQYF. The CDR3 region has the DNA TGTGCCAGCAGCCCCGGGACTAGCGTTTGGGAGACCCAGTACTTC.

The V call is TRBV5-1, the J call TRBJ1-2; D call uncertain. Germline V gene lookup returns CDR1 SGHRS and CDR2 YFSETQ. V was cut by 4 bases and J by 8 bases, with 18 bases left in between. This CDR3 has 14 amino acids. This CDR3 reads CASSPEGLWGGYTF. In DNA, the CDR3 is TGCGCCAGCAGCCCGGAAGGGTTATGGGGAGGCTACACCTTC.

This clone was observed a handful of times. V usage is TRBV6-5 and J usage is TRBJ1-1; TRBD1 aligns across 9 bases. This CDR3 is 14 amino acids long. The germline V gene encodes CDR1 MNHEY and CDR2 SVGAGI. The V segment lost 5 bases and the J segment 5 bases; nucleotides outside the gene matches: 6. The CDR3 nucleotides are TGTGCCAGCAGTACTGGACAGGGGAGGACTGAAGCTTTCTTT. Residues: CASSTGQGRTEAFF.

The rearrangement links TRBV5-4 to TRBJ2-7; D ambiguous. This CDR3 spans 13 amino acids. Trimming shortened V by 0 bases and J by 7 bases, and 11 bases separated the two germline ends. Germline V lookup: CDR1 SGHNT, CDR2 YYREEE (reference sequence). CDR3 sequence reads: CASSLGSSVEQYF. In nucleotides, the CDR3 is TGTGCCAGCAGCTTGGGGTCCTCTGTGGAGCAGTACTTC.

This clone was seen only a few times. The rearrangement links TRBV20-1 to TRBJ1-2; D is perhaps TRBD1 (6 bases). CDR1 is DFQATT and CDR2 is SNEGSKA in the germline V gene (reference sequence). V was trimmed by 6 bases and J by 10 bases, leaving 12 bases between them. The CDR3 has 10 residues. CDR3: CSASEGDYTF. The CDR3 region has the DNA TGCAGTGCCTCGGAGGGGGACTACACCTTC.

The V and J genes are TRBV5-1 and TRBJ2-7; 7 bases fit TRBD1. Per the germline V gene, CDR1 is SGHRS and CDR2 is YFSETQ. The CDR3 consists of 14 residues. Germline trimming cut 4 bases from V and 3 bases from J; bases unmatched to any gene: 7. CDR3 nucleotides: TGCGCCAGCAGCCCCGGGGACAGTGACTACGAGCAGTACTTC. Its translation: CASSPGDSDYEQYF.

The rearrangement uses TRBV18 and TRBJ2-2; no definite D call. This CDR3 has 13 residues. CDR1 and CDR2 from the germline V gene are KGHSH and LQKENI. Trimming left V 3 bases short and J 8 bases short, with 10 bases between. DNA of the CDR3: TGTGCCAGCTCACCCCCATCCCTGGGGGAGCTGTTTTTT. Protein: CASSPPSLGELFF.

This rearrangement joins TRBV28 to TRBJ1-5, with 8 bases that match TRBD1. Per germline, CDR1 MDHEN and CDR2 SYDVKM. The CDR3 extends over 16 amino acids. Trimming cost V 2 bases and J 4 bases; bases outside gene matches: 7. CDR3 in amino acids: CASSLMDRQGNQPQHF. The CDR3 region has the DNA TGTGCCAGCAGTTTAATGGATCGACAGGGGAATCAGCCCCAGCATTTT.

This clone came up a few times. V gene TRBV7-8 combines with J gene TRBJ2-7; D uncertain. Germline-derived CDR1 and CDR2 are SGHVS and FQNEAQ. This CDR3 has 14 residues. The germline V and J ends were trimmed by 3 bases and 3 bases, with 12 bases remaining between them. CDR3: CASSFSGLSYEQYF. DNA for the CDR3: TGTGCCAGCAGCTTTTCGGGCCTAAGCTACGAGCAGTACTTC.

The chain is built from TRBV30 and TRBJ1-4, with D uncertain. V lost 0 bases and J 0 bases, leaving 11 bases between the germline ends. Germline CDR1 GTSNPN, CDR2 SVGIG (reference sequence). The CDR3 is 16 residues long. The CDR3 is CAWSVSRTTTNEKLFF. CDR3 nucleotides: TGTGCCTGGAGTGTGAGCAGGACCACAACTAATGAAAAACTGTTTTTT.

The rearrangement joins TRBV27 to TRBJ1-2, with TRBD1 as a possible D gene (6 bases). In germline, CDR1 is MNHEY, CDR2 SMNVEV (reference sequence). The CDR3 has 14 amino acids. The V gene lost 4 bases and the J gene lost 7 bases, with 16 bases spanning the gap. The CDR3 loop is CASSSYAGAPGYTF. The CDR3 DNA reads TGTGCCAGCAGTTCGTACGCGGGGGCGCCTGGCTACACCTTC.

The CDR3: CASSIRSLDLNTGELFF. CDR3 sequence (DNA): TGTGCCAGTAGTATACGGAGTCTAGACCTGAACACCGGGGAGCTGTTTTTT. V is TRBV19 and J is TRBJ2-2; D not certain. V lost 2 bases, J lost 1 base, and 14 bases lay in between. CDR3 size: 17 residues. In germline, CDR1 is LNHDA, CDR2 SQIVND (reference sequence).

As regards this clone: A much larger clone is a single base away; this may be a read error. Other DNA sequences in the same sample also yield this CDR3. This chain connects TRBV30 to TRBJ2-7; possibly TRBD1 or TRBD2 for D (7 bases each). CDR1 and CDR2 from the germline V gene are GTSNPN and SVGIG (reference sequence). The CDR3 loop spans 12 amino acids. V was clipped by 3 bases and J by 9 bases, with 15 bases between them. The CDR3 DNA reads TGTGCCTGGAGCCCAGGGGGGGAAGGGCAGTACTTC. Protein sequence: CAWSPGGEGQYF.

This rearrangement joins TRBV5-6 to TRBJ2-7, with 8 bases that match TRBD1. Per the germline V gene, CDR1 is SGHDT and CDR2 is YYEEEE. This CDR3 comprises 14 residues. The ends lost 10 bases at V and 7 bases at J; junction bases unmatched: 16. The chain's CDR3 is CASESLTGVGEQYF. CDR3 in DNA: TGTGCCTCCGAGTCGCTGACAGGGGTAGGAGAGCAGTACTTC.

This sequence joins TRBV19 and TRBJ1-4, with a tentative D call TRBD1 (5 bases). CDR1 is LNHDA and CDR2 is SQIVND in the germline V gene (reference sequence). Trimming pared 9 bases from V and 7 bases from J, leaving 9 bases between. CDR3 length: 11 residues. The CDR3 spells CASNQGEKLFF. CDR3 nucleotides: TGTGCCAGCAACCAGGGTGAAAAACTGTTTTTT.

This rearrangement joins TRBV27 to TRBJ1-1, with D unclear. V dropped 10 bases and J dropped 0 bases, with 9 bases sitting between them. Per germline, CDR1 MNHEY and CDR2 SMNVEV (reference sequence). The CDR3 is made up of 12 amino acids. CDR3 in amino acids: CATRTMNTEAFF. The CDR3 DNA reads as TGTGCCACCCGTACTATGAACACTGAAGCTTTCTTT.